This TCR beta chain originates from a study of cytomegalovirus exposure and HLA in healthy donors. Study observations and caveats: The dataset shows that most TCR sequences were rare, while some public TCRs occurred in many donors.

Produced via immunoSEQ multiplex PCR; TCRdb's table is partial and in-frame only. Counted here are more than 250,000 clones, more than 80% occurring once; the ten biggest clones make up around 0.8%. Comment on this clone: The target antigen is unknown.

This CDR3 comprises 14 residues. Germline CDR1 and CDR2: SQVTM and ANQGSEA. V lost 6 bases and J lost 5, with 17 bases in between. The receptor was derived from a young woman in good health and CMV-seronegative. The chain employs TRBV29-1 and TRBJ2-1; maybe TRBD2 (5 bases). The sequenced sample consisted of PBMCs. The CDR3 nucleotides read TGCAGCGTACGGACTTTGGTACACCACAATGAGCAGTTCTTC. It codes for CSVRTLVHHNEQFF.